This paragraph covers one T cell receptor (beta chain) sequence. TCRdb's table, derived via immunoSEQ multiplex PCR, lists solely in-frame clones and lacks some. Of about 100,000 clones listed, approximately 91% are singletons. The CDR3 extends over 14 amino acids. CDR1 and CDR2 from the germline V gene are SNHLY and FYNNEI. V shed 5 bases and J 1 base; nucleotides not matched to a gene: 1. The data were obtained in a study of T cell changes during pregnancy in multiple sclerosis. Sequences were derived from peripheral blood, sampled in the second trimester of pregnancy. This clonotype was sampled from a female donor with multiple sclerosis, enrolled in a pregnancy study. The genes are TRBV2 and TRBJ2-2; 7 bases agree with TRBD1. CDR3 sequence (DNA): TGTGCCAGCAGTCGACAGGGGAACACCGGGGAGCTGTTTTTT. It specifies CASSRQGNTGELFF.